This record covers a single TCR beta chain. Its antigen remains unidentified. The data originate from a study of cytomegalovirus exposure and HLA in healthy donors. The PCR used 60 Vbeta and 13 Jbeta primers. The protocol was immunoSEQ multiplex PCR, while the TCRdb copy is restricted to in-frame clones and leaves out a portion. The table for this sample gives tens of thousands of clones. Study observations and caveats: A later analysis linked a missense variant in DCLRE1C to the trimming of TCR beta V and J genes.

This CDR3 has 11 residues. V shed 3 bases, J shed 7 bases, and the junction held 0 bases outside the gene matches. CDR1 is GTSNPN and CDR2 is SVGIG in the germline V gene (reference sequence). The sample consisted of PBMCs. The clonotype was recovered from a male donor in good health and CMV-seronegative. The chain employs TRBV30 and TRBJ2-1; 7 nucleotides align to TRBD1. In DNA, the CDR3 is TGTGCCTGGAGCAGGGGGAATGAGCAGTTCTTC. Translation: CAWSRGNEQFF. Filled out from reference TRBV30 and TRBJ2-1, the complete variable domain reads SQTIHQWPATLVQPVGSPLSLECTVEGTSNPNLYWYRQAAGRGLQLLFYSVGIGQISSEVPQNLSASRPQDRQFILSSKKLLLSDSGFYLCAWSRGNEQFFGPGTRLTVL.